Shown below are 23 T cell receptor beta chains from a single sample sequenced in a study of regulatory T cells in long-lasting Graves disease. Time point here: newly diagnosed GD, antithyroid drugs for less than 3 months. Researchers made the TCR library from RNA that was extracted from PBMCs. Construction of TCR beta libraries relied on iRepertoire HTBI primers and on Arm-PCR targeting CDR3 regions. TCRdb redid the calling of the multiplex PCR reads with MiXCR, one entry per CDR3 protein. The table lists just over 600,000 distinct CDR3 sequences, around 17% of them singletons, with under 20% in the top ten. These records were also assigned to another study, of T cells in Graves' hyperthyroidism and ophthalmopathy.

The sample was peripheral blood mononuclear cells (PBMCs), taken at new diagnosis, from a patient treated with antithyroid drugs. Receptors were obtained from a woman aged 25 to 39 with Graves disease.

The sample holds many counts of this clonotype. The chain recombines TRBV29-1 with TRBJ2-5; 10 bases align to TRBD1. The CDR3 runs to 15 residues. The V gene's germline CDR1 is SQVTM and CDR2 ANQGSEA. Trimming removed 7 bases from V and 4 bases from J; junction bases left unmatched: 12. The DNA for the CDR3 is TGCAGCGCGACATCCGGGACAGGGGTCACAGAGACCCAGTACTTC. This translates into CSATSGTGVTETQYF.

The chain has TRBV7-2 and TRBJ2-1; unclear D gene. CDR1 and CDR2 (germline): SGHTA, FQGNSA. This CDR3 is built from 15 residues. V dropped 5 bases and J dropped 3 bases, with 14 bases sitting between them. This CDR3 reads CASSRRLLNYNEQFF. For the CDR3, the DNA is TGTGCCAGCAGCCGCCGGCTTTTAAACTACAATGAGCAGTTCTTC.

This clonotype turned up a few times. The chain uses TRBV4-1 and TRBJ2-7; 8 nucleotides agree with TRBD2. Germline assignment: CDR1 MGHRA and CDR2 YSYEKL. V lost 0 bases to trimming and J lost 4 bases; unmatched junction nucleotides: 8. CDR3 length equals 16 residues. For the CDR3, the DNA is TGCGCCAGCAGCCAAGAGTTCGCGGGGGGACTATACGAGCAGTACTTC. Translating it yields CASSQEFAGGLYEQYF.

V gene TRBV12-3 or TRBV12-4 combines with J gene TRBJ2-7; TRBD1 aligns across 7 bases. The junction had 5 bases not matched to a gene; V was cut back by 6 bases and J by 3 bases. CDR3 length: 13 residues. CDR3: CASRAGGHYEQYF. CDR3 DNA sequence: TGTGCCAGCAGGGCAGGGGGACACTACGAGCAGTACTTC.

This chain uses TRBV20-1 with TRBJ1-2; D call uncertain. The CDR3 runs to 12 residues. Trimming took off 5 bases at V and 2 bases at J, with 9 bases between the two ends. Germline V CDR1 and CDR2: DFQATT, SNEGSKA (reference sequence). The CDR3 DNA follows: TGCAGTGCTTCCTGGGTAAACTATGGCTACACCTTC. Protein sequence: CSASWVNYGYTF.

V gene TRBV29-1 combines with J gene TRBJ2-1; the D gene could be TRBD1 or TRBD2 (5 bases each). The germline V gene encodes CDR1 SQVTM and CDR2 ANQGSEA. The CDR3 extends over 15 amino acids. Deletions cut 4 bases from V and 4 bases from J, with 17 bases between. The CDR3 nucleotides are TGCAGCGTTGGGACACCCGGGAAGGCTTACAATGAGCAGTTCTTC. Translated, it gives CSVGTPGKAYNEQFF.

The rearrangement uses TRBV29-1 and TRBJ1-1; TRBD1 matches 10 bases. V was clipped by 6 bases and J by 5 bases; unmatched bases: 6. Germline assignment: CDR1 SQVTM and CDR2 ANQGSEA. The CDR3 covers 13 residues. This chain's CDR3 is CSVRQGAVTEAFF. Written as DNA, the CDR3 is TGCAGCGTCAGACAGGGGGCTGTGACTGAAGCTTTCTTT.

This clonotype was found a few times. This chain joins TRBV3-1 and TRBJ2-1; D not certain. The V and J ends lost 0 bases and 6 bases respectively, with 18 bases between them. CDR3 size: 17 residues. CDR1 and CDR2 (germline): LGHDT, YNNKEL (reference sequence). The CDR3 coding sequence is TGTGCCAGCAGCCAAGATATCTGGGTGGAGCCGGGCAATGAGCAGTTCTTC. Translating it yields CASSQDIWVEPGNEQFF.

This sequence joins TRBV7-9 and TRBJ2-3, with TRBD2 identical over 13 bases. J gave up 6 bases and V 5 bases, and 11 bases lay outside the gene matches. CDR1 and CDR2 from the germline V gene are SEHNR and FQNEAQ (reference sequence). This CDR3 has 17 amino acids. CDR3 DNA sequence: TGTGCCAGCAGCCACCGGACTAGCGGGAGTGCGTTGGATACGCAGTATTTT. It yields the protein CASSHRTSGSALDTQYF. Based on the CDR3 plus reference TRBV7-9 and TRBJ2-3, the full variable domain is DTGVSQNPRHKITKRGQNVTFRCDPISEHNRLYWYRQTLGQGPEFLTYFQNEAQLEKSRLLSDRFSAERPKGSFSTLEIQRTEQGDSAMYLCASSHRTSGSALDTQYFGPGTRLTVL.

This clonotype showed up just a few times. The chain carries TRBV7-9 and TRBJ2-4; D is ambiguous. CDR1 and CDR2 (germline): SEHNR, FQNEAQ (reference sequence). CDR3 size: 13 residues. V lost 0 bases to trimming and J lost 5 bases, with 5 bases between them. The CDR3 nucleotides read TGTGCCAGCAGCTTAGCCGCAGAAAACATTCAGTACTTC. Its translation: CASSLAAENIQYF.

This chain joins TRBV28 and TRBJ2-3; D is unresolved. From germline, CDR1 is MDHEN and CDR2 SYDVKM. The CDR3 loop spans 12 amino acids. CDR3 in DNA: TGTGCTGTCCGGAGTGTACCAGATACGCAGTATTTT. It is translated as CAVRSVPDTQYF.

At least ten counts were recorded for this clonotype. The J gene is TRBJ2-2, the V gene TRBV2; TRBD2 aligns across 12 bases. This CDR3 region has 18 residues. Germline CDR1 is SNHLY and CDR2 is FYNNEI. The junction had 9 bases not matched to a gene; V was cut back by 4 bases and J by 3 bases. CDR3 protein: CASSVPTSGSWDTGELFF. The CDR3 coding sequence is TGTGCCAGCAGTGTCCCGACTAGCGGGAGTTGGGACACCGGGGAGCTGTTTTTT.

This clonotype was detected only a few times. The V gene is TRBV20-1, the J gene TRBJ1-5; 7 bases map to TRBD1. The V gene's germline CDR1 is DFQATT and CDR2 SNEGSKA (reference sequence). V trimming: 6 bases; J trimming: 6 bases; junction bases outside the gene matches: 11. This CDR3 is built from 14 residues. The CDR3 bases are TGCAGTGCCCCACCGACAGGGTTCGGTCAGCCCCAGCATTTT. Its translation is CSAPPTGFGQPQHF.

This clonotype was picked up a small number of times. The V and J genes are TRBV20-1 and TRBJ2-1, with a weak D call TRBD1 (6 bases). V lost 5 bases, J lost 4 bases, and 12 bases lay in between. The CDR3 runs to 13 residues. Germline CDR1 DFQATT, CDR2 SNEGSKA (reference sequence). CDR3 sequence: CSAGMTGYNEQFF. The CDR3 nucleotides are TGCAGTGCTGGGATGACAGGATACAATGAGCAGTTCTTC.

This clonotype was seen more than once but under ten times. This chain links TRBV7-2 with TRBJ2-1; no definite D call. The CDR3 is 13 amino acids. From germline, CDR1 is SGHTA and CDR2 FQGNSA. V lost 2 bases and J 4 bases, leaving 6 bases between the germline ends. The CDR3 DNA reads TGTGCCAGCAGCTTAATACGGTACAATGAGCAGTTCTTC. Amino acid sequence: CASSLIRYNEQFF. The full variable domain, in which reference TRBV7-2 and TRBJ2-1 provide the parts outside the CDR3, is GAGVSQSPSNKVTEKGKDVELRCDPISGHTALYWYRQSLGQGLEFLIYFQGNSAPDKSGLPSDRFSAERTGGSVSTLTIQRTQQEDSAVYLCASSLIRYNEQFFGPGTRLTVL.

This clonotype was seen repeatedly, ten times or more. V usage is TRBV2 and J usage is TRBJ1-4; 8 nucleotides line up with TRBD1. The CDR3 consists of 13 residues. The germline gives CDR1 SNHLY, CDR2 FYNNEI. The V segment lost 10 bases and the J segment 8 bases; nucleotides outside the gene matches: 9. The chain's CDR3 is CATIGQGREKLFF. In nucleotides, the CDR3 is TGTGCCACCATAGGACAGGGACGAGAAAAACTGTTTTTT.

This clonotype was found a few times. The chain has TRBV5-1 and TRBJ2-1, with 8 bases fitting TRBD2. The CDR3 has 11 residues. J was trimmed by 15 bases and V by 4 bases; bases with no gene match: 6. In germline, CDR1 is SGHRS, CDR2 YFSETQ. The DNA of the CDR3 is TGCGCCAGCAGCGTAAGCGGGAGTGCGTTCTTC. Its translation is CASSVSGSAFF.

Here the CDR3 reads CASRPRTVNTEAFF. For the CDR3, the DNA is TGTGCCAGCAGGCCCCGGACAGTAAACACTGAAGCTTTCTTT. This sequence joins TRBV7-2 and TRBJ1-1; TRBD1 might be the D (6 bases). Trimming stripped 6 bases from V and 2 bases from J, with 13 bases between. The CDR3 covers 14 residues. CDR1 and CDR2 (germline): SGHTA, FQGNSA.

This clonotype was seen at least ten times. The V call is TRBV3-1, the J call TRBJ1-1; TRBD1 matches at 8 bases. V was clipped by 2 bases and J by 0 bases; unmatched bases: 8. There are 17 residues in the CDR3. Germline CDR1 and CDR2: LGHDT and YNNKEL (reference sequence). CDR3 sequence reads: CASSQRDRGVMNTEAFF. In DNA, the CDR3 is TGTGCCAGCAGCCAAAGAGACAGGGGAGTAATGAACACTGAAGCTTTCTTT.

This sequence joins TRBV7-2 and TRBJ2-1, with D possibly called TRBD1 or TRBD2 (6 bases each). With 1 base removed from V and 8 bases from J, the gap between germline ends came to 15 bases. The V gene's germline CDR1 is SGHTA and CDR2 FQGNSA. This CDR3 contains 15 residues. DNA of the CDR3: TGTGCCAGCAGCTTAGGCGGGATAGGGGGAGATGAGCAGTTCTTC. Residues: CASSLGGIGGDEQFF.

This clonotype was observed a handful of times. The rearrangement uses TRBV19 and TRBJ2-1, with 8 nucleotides matching TRBD2. After removal of 5 bases from V and 12 bases from J, the junction contained 15 bases not matched to a gene. Germline V gene sequence: CDR1 LNHDA, CDR2 SQIVND (reference sequence). This CDR3 comprises 15 residues. DNA for the CDR3: TGTGCCAGTAGTGACGGGAGGGGGAATTTTAGGGGGCAGTTCTTC. Translation: CASSDGRGNFRGQFF.

This clonotype was detected a few times. V is TRBV24-1 and J is TRBJ1-2; the match to TRBD1 covers 7 bases. The V segment lost 0 bases and the J segment 8 bases; nucleotides outside the gene matches: 17. Per germline, CDR1 KGHDR and CDR2 SFDVKD. This CDR3 region has 18 residues. In DNA, the CDR3 is TGTGCCACCAGTGATTTGCATAGGGACGAACAGGGGTATCGAGGCTACACCTTC. Translation gives CATSDLHRDEQGYRGYTF.

This clonotype was seen a handful of times. The chain links TRBV30 to TRBJ2-3; TRBD2 aligns across 14 bases. The length of the CDR3 is 15 residues. Germline values: CDR1 GTSNPN, CDR2 SVGIG (reference sequence). The V and J ends lost 2 bases and 4 bases, in that order; junction bases with no gene match: 2. CDR3 amino acids: CAWSPGLAGADTQYF. CDR3 DNA: TGTGCCTGGAGTCCGGGACTAGCGGGGGCAGATACGCAGTATTTT.